The sequence of this T cell receptor (beta chain) was determined in a study of patients and donors after allogeneic stem cell transplantation. This clonotype came up a few times. TCRdb re-called the RT-PCR reads through MiXCR, storing one row per CDR3 protein. The sample comprises hundreds of thousands of distinct CDR3 sequences, about a sixth of which are singletons, and around 7.2% rests with the top ten. This TCR was recovered from a human donor who was either an allogeneic HSCT recipient or a stem cell or donor lymphocyte infusion donor (not recorded which). It is not recorded whose cells these are; they may come from a transplant donor. The sample comprised blood, either unsorted or a sorted T cell fraction (not recorded which).

CDR3 coding DNA: TGTGCCAGCAGCGGAGGACAGCAAGTCTGCGAGCAGTACTTC. Protein: CASSGGQQVCEQYF. The V call is TRBV9, the J call TRBJ2-7, with a weak D call TRBD1 (6 bases). Germline V lookup: CDR1 SGDLS, CDR2 YYNGEE. With 3 bases removed from V and 6 bases from J, the gap between germline ends came to 16 bases. The CDR3 runs 14 residues.